This TCR beta chain appears in the sequencing data of a study of blood T cell repertoires in COVID-19. The CDR3 is 15 amino acids. Trimming cost V 5 bases and J 3 bases; bases outside gene matches: 5. From germline, CDR1 is WSHSY and CDR2 SAAADI. Repertoires were generated with immunoSEQ multiplex PCR, while TCRdb's copy carries only in-frame clones and drops some. The table records approximately 290,000 clones, roughly nine tenths of them present only once. J is TRBJ2-3 and V is TRBV10-2; 10 bases align to TRBD2. The source material was peripheral blood. This sequence originates from a woman aged 25-40 years with COVID-19, enrolled during active disease. The CDR3 sequence: CASSQAGGRTDTQYF. In nucleotides, the CDR3 is TGCGCCAGCAGTCAAGCGGGGGGGAGAACAGATACGCAGTATTTT.